These 28 T cell receptor beta chains originate from one sample sequenced in a study of shared clonotypes between healthy human individuals. TCRdb's copy holds only in-frame clones and misses some; the assay was immunoSEQ multiplex PCR. The table records 330,000 or so clones, 73% of them present only once. Specimen: memory CD4+ T cells sorted from blood. Documented subset: CD45RA-negative fraction. These receptors came from a young man in good health.

The V and J genes are TRBV6-1 and TRBJ1-3; D might be TRBD1 (5 bases). CDR1 is MNHNS and CDR2 is SASEGT in the germline V gene. This CDR3 contains 13 residues. Trimming left V 2 bases short and J 11 bases short, with 13 bases between. The CDR3 nucleotides are TGTGCCAGCAGTGAATTGGCAGGGAGAGCCATATATTTT. Its translation is CASSELAGRAIYF.

V and J are TRBV7-2 and TRBJ2-5, with TRBD2 matching over 7 bases. The length of the CDR3 is 15 residues. Germline CDR1 is SGHTA and CDR2 is FQGNSA. V was pared by 7 bases and J by 2 bases, with 10 bases of the junction left unmatched. The CDR3 loop reads CASTNPTGGQETQYF. The CDR3, as DNA: TGTGCCAGCACTAACCCGACGGGAGGACAAGAGACCCAGTACTTC. Together with reference TRBV7-2 and TRBJ2-5, the CDR3 gives the full variable domain: GAGVSQSPSNKVTEKGKDVELRCDPISGHTALYWYRQSLGQGLEFLIYFQGNSAPDKSGLPSDRFSAERTGGSVSTLTIQRTQQEDSAVYLCASTNPTGGQETQYFGPGTRLLVL.

This clone came up many times. This chain connects TRBV6-6 to TRBJ1-1; weak D call: TRBD1 (5 bases). The CDR3 loop spans 13 amino acids. Deletions cut 1 base from V and 3 bases from J, with 6 bases between. Germline CDR1 MNHNY, CDR2 SVGAGI (reference sequence). CDR3 sequence reads: CASSYLGDTEAFF. The CDR3 nucleotides are TGTGCCAGCAGTTACTTAGGGGACACTGAAGCTTTCTTT.

CDR3: CASSLASLGTYNEQFF. CDR3 nucleotide sequence: TGTGCCAGCAGCCTAGCCTCACTAGGGACCTACAATGAGCAGTTCTTC. The J gene is TRBJ2-1, the V gene TRBV9; TRBD2 is a possible D gene (5 bases). The CDR3 runs to 16 residues. Germline CDR1 SGDLS, CDR2 YYNGEE. Between the trimmed V and J ends, which lost 4 bases and 2 bases, there was a span of 16 bases.

The chain joins TRBV7-4 to TRBJ2-2, with TRBD2 matching 9 bases. CDR3 length: 18 amino acids. From germline, CDR1 is SGHVT and CDR2 SQSDAQ. V dropped 5 bases and J dropped 7; count of bases not matched to a gene: 17. The CDR3, as DNA: TGTGCCAGCAGCCTTAGAGGGCGGGAGGGCCGCTCGGGCGGGGAGCTGTTTTTT. This gives the protein CASSLRGREGRSGGELFF.

The V and J genes are TRBV7-2 and TRBJ2-1; possible D gene TRBD1, 5 bases. CDR1 is SGHTA, CDR2 FQGNSA, per germline. The ends were cut back, 5 bases at V and 3 bases at J, with 8 bases in the middle. This CDR3 contains 13 residues. CDR3: CASSQDSYNEQFF. The CDR3 region has the DNA TGTGCCAGCAGCCAAGACAGCTACAATGAGCAGTTCTTC.

The table lists this clone with many counts. The chain recombines TRBV7-9 with TRBJ2-4, with TRBD2 identical over 14 bases. The CDR3 loop spans 17 amino acids. After removal of 3 bases from V and 2 bases from J, the junction contained 3 bases not matched to a gene. Germline values: CDR1 SEHNR, CDR2 FQNEAQ (reference sequence). For the CDR3, the DNA is TGTGCCAGCAGCTTCGGGACTAGCGGGAGTTCCAAAAACATTCAGTACTTC. Translating gives CASSFGTSGSSKNIQYF.

The genes are TRBV7-2 and TRBJ1-1; 7 bases are a match to TRBD1. Losses at the gene ends were 5 bases for V and 5 bases for J; bases not matched to a gene: 5. The CDR3 spans 13 residues. In germline, CDR1 is SGHTA, CDR2 FQGNSA. The CDR3 reads CASSIQGWTEAFF. The DNA for the CDR3 is TGTGCCAGCAGCATACAGGGGTGGACTGAAGCTTTCTTT.

This chain uses TRBV7-9 with TRBJ2-3; the match to TRBD2 covers 12 bases. Germline CDR1 and CDR2: SEHNR and FQNEAQ (reference sequence). The CDR3 consists of 17 residues. The V gene end was trimmed by 1 base and the J gene end by 4 bases; junction bases not matched to a gene: 6. CDR3 DNA: TGTGCCAGCAGCTTAGGACTAGCGGGAGAACTCGCAGATACGCAGTATTTT. Translated: CASSLGLAGELADTQYF.

The rearrangement joins TRBV6-1 to TRBJ1-1; D might be TRBD1 (6 bases). Germline CDR1 is MNHNS and CDR2 is SASEGT. CDR3 length equals 14 residues. V shed 6 bases and J shed 0 bases, with 11 bases lying between them. As DNA, the CDR3 is TGTGCCAGCAGCAACAGGGTAGTGAACACTGAAGCTTTCTTT. Its protein product is CASSNRVVNTEAFF.

The rearrangement joins TRBV6-5 to TRBJ1-1; D is undetermined. With 8 bases removed from V and 4 bases from J, the gap between germline ends came to 14 bases. Looked up from germline, CDR1 is MNHEY and CDR2 is SVGAGI. CDR3 length: 13 residues. The CDR3 is CASLAPPGTEAFF. The CDR3, as DNA: TGTGCCAGCCTAGCCCCCCCAGGCACTGAAGCTTTCTTT.

The CDR3 DNA follows: TGTGCCAGCAGTAGAGATAGCGGGAACCCCTACAATGAGCAGTTCTTC. It codes for CASSRDSGNPYNEQFF. The chain carries TRBV2 and TRBJ2-1; TRBD2 matches at 8 bases. The CDR3 has 16 amino acids. The V and J ends lost 5 bases and 2 bases, in that order; junction bases with no gene match: 8. CDR1 and CDR2 (germline): SNHLY, FYNNEI.

This clone was observed at least ten times. CDR3 sequence: CASRKGPNYGYTF. The DNA of the CDR3 is TGTGCCAGCCGAAAGGGTCCTAACTATGGCTACACCTTC. The rearrangement links TRBV2 to TRBJ1-2, with unresolved D. V was shortened by 8 bases and J by 0 bases, with 10 bases between the two germline ends. The CDR3 extends over 13 amino acids. Germline CDR1 is SNHLY and CDR2 is FYNNEI.

This chain joins TRBV7-8 and TRBJ2-3, with D unresolved. CDR3 length: 12 residues. V was clipped by 5 bases and J by 8 bases, with 11 bases between them. Germline V lookup: CDR1 SGHVS, CDR2 FQNEAQ. CDR3 DNA sequence: TGTGCCAGCAGCAGCCTCCTGGGTACGCAGTATTTT. Amino acids: CASSSLLGTQYF.

V usage is TRBV30 and J usage is TRBJ1-3; 7 bases match TRBD1. Germline CDR1 GTSNPN, CDR2 SVGIG (reference sequence). There are 13 residues in the CDR3. The trim removed 6 bases at V and 4 bases at J, leaving 6 bases unmatched. The DNA for the CDR3 is TGTGCCTGTGACAGGGCCAGGGGAAACACCATATATTTT. Translation gives CACDRARGNTIYF.

The chain carries TRBV4-2 and TRBJ1-2; 8 bases are a match to TRBD1. Per the germline V gene, CDR1 is LGHNA and CDR2 is YNFKEQ. CDR3 length: 16 residues. V trimming: 1 base; J trimming: 8 bases; junction bases outside the gene matches: 12. The CDR3 coding sequence is TGTGCCAGCAGCCAAGTAGACCCGGGACAGGAGAAGGGCTACACCTTC. Its protein is CASSQVDPGQEKGYTF.

The table lists this clone with many counts. The rearrangement uses TRBV7-8 and TRBJ2-7; 9 bases line up with TRBD1. V shed 4 bases, J shed 4 bases, and the junction held 17 bases outside the gene matches. The germline gives CDR1 SGHVS, CDR2 FQNEAQ. CDR3 size: 18 residues. In nucleotides, the CDR3 is TGTGCCAGCAGCTCTGGGACAGGGATTATCCGGCCGGCTTACGAGCAGTACTTC. Translating it yields CASSSGTGIIRPAYEQYF. Full variable domain (missing parts from reference TRBV7-8 and TRBJ2-7): GAGVSQSPRYKVAKRGQDVALRCDPISGHVSLFWYQQALGQGPEFLTYFQNEAQLDKSGLPSDRFFAERPEGSVSTLKIQRTQQEDSAVYLCASSSGTGIIRPAYEQYFGPGTRLTVT.

The chain employs TRBV5-8 and TRBJ2-6; a weak D match, TRBD1 (6 bases). The CDR3 runs 13 residues. The V end was cut by 1 base, the J end by 14 bases, with 13 bases between. CDR1 SGHTS and CDR2 YDEGEE come from the germline V gene. This chain's CDR3 is CASSLLGAPLLTF. The DNA for the CDR3 is TGTGCCAGCAGCTTGCTGGGGGCCCCTCTCCTGACTTTC.

V usage is TRBV7-6 and J usage is TRBJ2-5; a weak D match, TRBD1 (6 bases). The V gene lost 2 bases and the J gene lost 4 bases, with 8 bases spanning the gap. The germline CDR1 and CDR2 sequences are SGHVS and FNYEAQ. The CDR3 extends over 13 amino acids. CDR3 loop: CASSLLGAETQYF. CDR3 nucleotide sequence: TGTGCCAGCAGCTTACTGGGGGCAGAGACCCAGTACTTC.

The chain links TRBV2 to TRBJ1-4, with D uncertain. The CDR3 is made up of 15 amino acids. V lost 8 bases and J 0 bases, leaving 13 bases between the germline ends. Germline CDR1 SNHLY, CDR2 FYNNEI. CDR3 in DNA: TGTGCCAGCCGAGGGTATACTACAACTAATGAAAAACTGTTTTTT. It specifies CASRGYTTTNEKLFF.

DNA of the CDR3: TGTGCCAGCTCACCAAAGGACAGGGGTAGCAATCAGCCCCAGCATTTT. Translation: CASSPKDRGSNQPQHF. The genes are TRBV18 and TRBJ1-5; 9 bases fit TRBD1. Per germline, CDR1 KGHSH and CDR2 LQKENI. The CDR3 has 16 residues. After removal of 2 bases from V and 0 bases from J, the junction contained 2 bases not matched to a gene.

This clone has just a few counts. The CDR3 loop is CASSKDTSPRLKHTQYF. Here the CDR3 DNA reads TGTGCCAGCAGCAAAGATACCAGCCCCCGCTTGAAACATACGCAGTATTTT. The chain couples TRBV7-8 to TRBJ2-3, with D hard to call. The CDR3 is made up of 17 amino acids. The V end lost 5 bases, the J end lost 7 bases, and 25 bases lay between the germline ends. The germline V gene encodes CDR1 SGHVS and CDR2 FQNEAQ.

The V gene is TRBV5-4, the J gene TRBJ2-7; TRBD1 agrees at 10 bases. J was trimmed by 5 bases and V by 4 bases; bases with no gene match: 9. CDR1 and CDR2 (germline): SGHNT, YYREEE (reference sequence). CDR3 length: 15 residues. The chain's CDR3 is CASSRAGTGVDEQYF. The CDR3 DNA is TGTGCCAGCAGCAGAGCCGGGACAGGGGTCGACGAGCAGTACTTC.

The gene calls are TRBV28 and TRBJ2-6; tentative D call: TRBD1 (6 bases). V shed 8 bases and J shed 1 base, with 18 bases lying between them. CDR3 length: 17 residues. The germline V gene encodes CDR1 MDHEN and CDR2 SYDVKM. The DNA for the CDR3 is TGTGCCAGCGGCTCGGCAGGGGTGTCTTCTGGGGCCAACGTCCTGACTTTC. It codes for CASGSAGVSSGANVLTF.

This clone was seen at least ten times. The chain has TRBV11-2 and TRBJ2-3; the match to TRBD1 covers 8 bases. V lost 5 bases and J lost 2; bases outside the gene matches: 15. The CDR3 has 18 residues. Germline V gene sequence: CDR1 SGHAT, CDR2 FQNNGV. This chain's CDR3 is CASSPPPRGQVNTDTQYF. CDR3 coding DNA: TGTGCCAGCAGCCCACCTCCCAGGGGGCAAGTTAACACAGATACGCAGTATTTT.

The CDR3 region has the DNA TGCAGCGTTGTCCCCGGGGGCGGGGAGACCCAGTACTTC. Translation: CSVVPGGGETQYF. The chain has TRBV29-1 and TRBJ2-5; D assignment may be TRBD1 or TRBD2 (6 bases each). The V gene lost 4 bases and the J gene lost 5 bases, with 14 bases spanning the gap. Germline lookup yields CDR1 SQVTM and CDR2 ANQGSEA. This CDR3 has 13 amino acids.

This clone has at least ten counts. The chain couples TRBV4-1 to TRBJ1-5; a weak D match, TRBD1 (5 bases). Germline V gene lookup returns CDR1 MGHRA and CDR2 YSYEKL. The CDR3 is 15 residues long. The V end lost 1 base, the J end lost 2 bases, and 9 bases lay between the germline ends. CDR3 DNA sequence: TGCGCCAGCAGCCAAGCCGACAGCGGCAATCAGCCCCAGCATTTT. It encodes CASSQADSGNQPQHF.

The chain is built from TRBV6-5 and TRBJ1-5; 7 nucleotides agree with TRBD1. Germline V gene sequence: CDR1 MNHEY, CDR2 SVGAGI. The V and J ends lost 5 bases and 2 bases, in that order; junction bases with no gene match: 6. CDR3 length: 15 amino acids. The chain's CDR3 is CASSTRQGGNQPQHF. The CDR3 DNA reads as TGTGCCAGCAGTACTCGACAGGGAGGCAATCAGCCCCAGCATTTT.